A selection of T cell receptor beta chains follows, all from one sample in a study of tumor-infiltrating lymphocytes in oesophageal squamous cell carcinoma. TCRdb passed the PCR reads through MiXCR, listing each CDR3 protein once. The table records approximately 18,000 distinct CDR3 sequences, about 50% of them present only once. Sequencing used esophageal tumor tissue. These receptors were obtained from a male donor with esophageal squamous cell carcinoma. The CDR3 runs from the conserved cysteine through the conserved F or W. D genes are given only for firm matches. Rows may omit the clone size; those that give it use once, few, many or a size class.

v_call	d_call	clone_size	j_call	cdr3_aa	cdr3_nt
TRBV7-6	-	-	TRBJ2-1	CASSLPGAYNEQFF	TGTGCCAGCAGCTTACCGGGAGCTTACAATGAGCAGTTCTTC
TRBV7-2	-	medium-sized	TRBJ2-7	CASSLDGTYEQYF	TGTGCCAGCAGCTTAGACGGGACCTACGAGCAGTACTTC
TRBV7-2	TRBD2	many	TRBJ2-7	CASSLRALGGANSGSYEQYF	TGTGCCAGCAGCTTACGTGCCCTCGGGGGGGCGAACTCCGGGTCCTACGAGCAGTACTTC
TRBV7-3	-	many	TRBJ2-1	CASSLLAGSAYNEQFF	TGTGCCAGCAGCCTTTTAGCCGGGAGTGCCTACAATGAGCAGTTCTTC
TRBV10-3	-	many	TRBJ2-7	CAISESSSYEQYF	TGTGCCATCAGTGAGTCAAGCTCCTACGAGCAGTACTTC
TRBV7-2	-	-	TRBJ2-5	CASSPGTTQGQYF	TGTGCCAGCAGCCCAGGGACGACACAGGGCCAGTACTTC
TRBV10-2	TRBD2	many	TRBJ2-7	CASSTGTSSYEQYF	TGCGCCAGCAGCACCGGGACTAGCTCCTACGAGCAGTACTTC
TRBV7-2	-	few	TRBJ2-5	CASSTGPVGETQYF	TGTGCCAGCAGCACCGGACCAGTCGGGGAGACCCAGTACTTC
TRBV9	TRBD1	-	TRBJ2-5	CASSVVVGYVGTGGKEQYF	TGTGCCAGCAGCGTAGTGGTAGGTTATGTCGGGACAGGGGGCAAAGAGCAGTACTTC
TRBV7-6	-	-	TRBJ2-3	CASSFLRGTDTQYF	TGTGCCAGCAGCTTTTTACGGGGCACAGATACGCAGTATTTT
TRBV7-8	-	-	TRBJ1-2	CASSLVGDGYTF	TGTGCCAGCAGCTTAGTGGGGGATGGCTACACCTTC
TRBV7-6	-	-	TRBJ2-1	CASSSREFGNEQFF	TGTGCCAGCAGCTCCCGGGAATTTGGGAATGAGCAGTTCTTC
TRBV6-5	TRBD1	-	TRBJ2-5	CASSYRTGGGETQYF	TGTGCCAGCAGTTACCGGACAGGGGGTGGGGAGACCCAGTACTTC
TRBV12-3/TRBV12-4	-	many	TRBJ1-1	CASSRALVTEAFF	TGTGCCAGCAGCAGGGCCTTAGTAACTGAAGCTTTCTTT
TRBV6-6	-	-	TRBJ2-5	CASSSEAGGRETQYF	TGTGCCAGCAGTAGTGAAGCTGGGGGGAGAGAGACCCAGTACTTC
TRBV6-1	TRBD1	many	TRBJ2-7	CASSEELWGQGLMWDYEQYF	TGTGCCAGCAGTGAAGAACTATGGGGACAGGGCCTTATGTGGGACTACGAGCAGTACTTC
TRBV7-2	TRBD1	few	TRBJ2-3	CASSWDRGPDTQYF	TGTGCCAGCAGCTGGGACAGGGGCCCAGATACGCAGTATTTT
TRBV7-6	TRBD2	-	TRBJ2-1	CASSLEAGTRVDEQFF	TGTGCCAGCAGCTTAGAGGCGGGGACTAGAGTGGATGAGCAGTTCTTC
TRBV6-5	-	-	TRBJ1-1	CASSEGGGVWNTEAFF	TGTGCCAGCAGTGAAGGCGGTGGGGTTTGGAACACTGAAGCTTTCTTT
TRBV28	-	many	TRBJ1-2	CASSSLDRPGYTF	TGTGCCAGCAGTTCACTAGACAGGCCTGGCTACACCTTC
TRBV6-1	-	medium-sized	TRBJ2-7	CASSATGSGEQYF	TGTGCCAGCAGTGCCACAGGGTCCGGCGAGCAGTACTTC
TRBV7-6	-	few	TRBJ2-1	CASSPTRGGHVHNEQFF	TGTGCCAGCAGCCCGACAAGGGGGGGCCACGTGCACAATGAGCAGTTCTTC
TRBV7-6	-	-	TRBJ2-1	CASSFFQEADNEQFF	TGTGCCAGCAGCTTCTTCCAGGAGGCTGACAATGAGCAGTTCTTC
TRBV7-2	TRBD2	medium-sized	TRBJ2-4	CASSLRTSGSGGAKNIQYF	TGTGCCAGCAGCTTAAGGACTAGCGGGAGTGGCGGCGCCAAAAACATTCAGTACTTC
TRBV5-1	TRBD2	-	TRBJ2-1	CASSFGTSGNHEQFF	TGCGCCAGCAGCTTCGGGACTAGCGGGAACCATGAGCAGTTCTTC
TRBV19	-	few	TRBJ2-5	CASRGPLLYF	TGTGCCAGTAGGGGACCCCTGCTATATTTT
TRBV7-6	-	-	TRBJ1-6	CASRRQIDSPLHF	TGTGCCAGCCGGCGACAGATCGATTCACCCCTCCACTTT
TRBV7-2	-	-	TRBJ2-1	CASSLVRNEQFF	TGTGCCAGCAGCTTAGTCAGGAATGAGCAGTTCTTC
TRBV6-8	-	-	TRBJ1-5	CASSYRLGDQPQHF	TGTGCCAGCAGTTATAGACTTGGAGACCAGCCCCAGCATTTT
TRBV5-1	TRBD2	-	TRBJ2-3	CASSVTSGTDTQYF	TGCGCCAGCAGCGTGACTAGCGGCACAGATACGCAGTATTTT
TRBV10-3	TRBD2	many	TRBJ2-1	CAIRREGPNEQFF	TGTGCCATCAGGCGGGAGGGCCCAAATGAGCAGTTCTTC
TRBV5-5	TRBD1	many	TRBJ1-1	CASSFDRGLAGAFF	TGTGCCAGCAGCTTCGACAGGGGGCTTGCTGGAGCTTTCTTT
TRBV7-6	-	-	TRBJ2-5	CASSLGTGQETQYF	TGTGCCAGCAGCTTAGGGACGGGCCAAGAGACCCAGTACTTC
TRBV12-3/TRBV12-4	TRBD2	-	TRBJ2-3	CASTARLAGSSDTQYF	TGTGCCAGCACCGCAAGACTAGCGGGAAGTTCAGATACGCAGTATTTT
TRBV24-1	-	many	TRBJ1-2	CATSQGRDGYTF	TGTGCCACCAGTCAGGGGCGGGATGGCTACACCTTC
TRBV7-2	-	-	TRBJ2-1	CASSLVLTRYEEQFF	TGTGCCAGCAGCTTAGTGTTGACCCGATACGAGGAGCAGTTCTTC
TRBV12-3/TRBV12-4	-	few	TRBJ1-5	CASSLGGSQPQHF	TGTGCCAGCAGTTTAGGGGGGAGTCAGCCCCAGCATTTT
TRBV28	TRBD1	many	TRBJ2-7	CASSSRRGGLIEQYF	TGTGCCAGCAGTTCCCGGAGAGGGGGCTTAATCGAGCAGTACTTC
TRBV20-1	-	few	TRBJ2-7	CSAREGAASAYEQYF	TGCAGTGCTAGGGAAGGGGCCGCCAGTGCCTACGAGCAGTACTTC
TRBV27	TRBD2	-	TRBJ2-1	CASSPLAGGSYNEQFF	TGTGCCAGCAGTCCCTTAGCGGGCGGCTCCTACAATGAGCAGTTCTTC
TRBV7-2	TRBD1	few	TRBJ2-5	CASSWDRETQYF	TGTGCCAGCAGCTGGGACAGGGAGACCCAGTACTTC
TRBV27	-	-	TRBJ2-6	CASSYSGANVLTF	TGTGCCAGCAGTTACTCTGGGGCCAACGTCCTGACTTTC
TRBV5-1	TRBD2	many	TRBJ2-7	CASSLRTSGTTYEQYF	TGCGCCAGCAGCTTGAGGACTAGCGGGACCACCTACGAGCAGTACTTC
TRBV6-1	-	many	TRBJ1-1	CASVTKGDTEAFF	TGTGCCAGCGTAACAAAGGGGGACACTGAAGCTTTCTTT
TRBV24-1	TRBD1	-	TRBJ2-4	CATSDPGQGLIQYF	TGTGCCACCAGTGATCCGGGACAGGGACTCATTCAGTACTTC
TRBV10-3	-	-	TRBJ2-7	CAISGGMGEQYF	TGTGCCATCAGTGGCGGGATGGGCGAGCAGTACTTC
TRBV7-2	-	few	TRBJ2-4	CASSLAGASDIQYF	TGTGCCAGCAGCTTAGCCGGGGCTTCGGACATTCAGTACTTC
TRBV23-1	-	few	TRBJ2-2	CASSQPGGDGELFF	TGCGCCAGCAGTCAACCCGGGGGCGACGGGGAGCTGTTTTTT
TRBV27	-	-	TRBJ2-1	CASSFGSYNEQFF	TGTGCCAGCAGTTTTGGCTCCTACAATGAGCAGTTCTTC
TRBV5-6	-	many	TRBJ2-5	CASSFGQETQYF	TGTGCCAGCAGCTTCGGCCAAGAGACCCAGTACTTC
TRBV11-2	-	few	TRBJ2-6	CASSLQVSGANVLTF	TGTGCCAGCAGCTTACAGGTCTCTGGGGCCAACGTCCTGACTTTC
TRBV7-8	TRBD1	-	TRBJ1-6	CASSLDRTGNSPLHF	TGTGCCAGCAGCTTAGATAGGACAGGGAATTCACCCCTCCACTTT
TRBV10-1	-	many	TRBJ2-7	CASSESDKLYEQYF	TGCGCCAGCAGTGAGTCGGACAAGCTCTACGAGCAGTACTTC
TRBV12-3/TRBV12-4	TRBD2	-	TRBJ2-1	CASSGLAGPRSSYNEQFF	TGTGCCAGCAGTGGACTAGCGGGTCCCAGGAGCTCCTACAATGAGCAGTTCTTC